A selection of T cell receptor beta chains follows, all from one sample in a study of shared clonotypes between healthy human individuals. Repertoires were generated with immunoSEQ multiplex PCR, while TCRdb's copy carries only in-frame clones and drops some. The sample yields fewer than 2.5 million clones, roughly 93% seen once. The sample comprised naive CD4+ T cells from PBMCs. These receptors were obtained from a man between 18 and 29 years old in good health. Some clones in this sample may be carry-over from other donors' samples. Each CDR3 is given with its conserved first and last residue. The D gene is left open where the match is weak. Some rows have no size entry. The others give once, few or many, or a class for an expanded clone.

size,V,J,D,CDR3,DNA
-,TRBV18,TRBJ2-2,-,CASSTTGRPNTGELFF,TGTGCCAGCTCGACAACCGGCAGGCCGAACACCGGGGAGCTGTTTTTT
-,TRBV19,TRBJ2-2,TRBD2,CASSMGLAGGPPESGELFF,TGTGCCAGTAGTATGGGACTAGCGGGAGGGCCCCCTGAGAGCGGGGAGCTGTTTTTT
-,TRBV29-1,TRBJ2-7,TRBD1,CSVSQGAYYEQYF,TGCAGCGTTTCACAGGGGGCCTATTACGAGCAGTACTTC
-,TRBV5-1,TRBJ1-1,-,CASSLVAGPNTEAFF,TGCGCCAGCAGCTTGGTAGCGGGACCGAACACTGAAGCTTTCTTT
-,TRBV5-1,TRBJ1-3,-,CASSEGSSGNTIYF,TGCGCCAGCAGCGAGGGAAGCTCTGGAAACACCATATATTTT
-,TRBV2,TRBJ2-7,-,CASSEQRSAGEQYF,TGTGCCAGCAGTGAACAGCGGTCCGCGGGCGAGCAGTACTTC
once,TRBV19,TRBJ1-5,-,CASSIRGGSNQPQHF,TGTGCCAGTAGTATAAGGGGGGGTAGCAATCAGCCCCAGCATTTT
-,TRBV5-1,TRBJ2-5,-,CASSRDSSQETQYF,TGCGCCAGCAGCCGAGACAGTTCCCAAGAGACCCAGTACTTC
-,TRBV19,TRBJ1-4,-,CASSILPGAGGLDEKLFF,TGTGCCAGTAGTATATTACCGGGGGCCGGAGGTTTGGATGAAAAACTGTTTTTT
once,TRBV7-2,TRBJ2-2,TRBD2,CASSLIAGANTGELFF,TGTGCCAGCAGCTTAATAGCGGGGGCGAACACCGGGGAGCTGTTTTTT
-,TRBV7-2,TRBJ2-1,TRBD2,CASKRAGGRNEQFF,TGTGCCAGCAAGCGGGCGGGAGGGAGGAATGAGCAGTTCTTC
-,TRBV6-4,TRBJ2-2,-,CASSDSGGHRGAVF,TGTGCCAGCAGTGACTCGGGGGGACACCGGGGAGCTGTTTTT
-,TRBV6-1,TRBJ2-7,-,CASSEVAGPLEQYF,TGTGCCAGCAGTGAAGTAGCAGGGCCGTTGGAGCAGTACTTC
-,TRBV5-1,TRBJ2-1,-,CASSFRDPKDEQFF,TGCGCCAGCAGCTTCCGGGACCCAAAGGATGAGCAGTTCTTC
once,TRBV10-1,TRBJ2-3,TRBD2,CASSVGTSFKDTQYF,TGCGCCAGCAGTGTAGGGACTAGCTTCAAAGATACGCAGTATTTT
-,TRBV4-2,TRBJ2-1,TRBD2,CASSQSGEIYNEQFF,TGTGCCAGCAGCCAAAGCGGGGAGATTTACAATGAGCAGTTCTTC
-,TRBV5-4,TRBJ1-3,-,CASSLEQGSGNTIYF,TGTGCCAGCAGCTTGGAACAGGGCTCTGGAAACACCATATATTTT
-,TRBV6-5,TRBJ1-2,-,CASSRRGRGEDGYTF,TGTGCCAGCAGTCGCCGGGGCAGGGGAGAGGATGGCTACACCTTC
-,TRBV28,TRBJ2-6,TRBD1,CASGLAGGPSGANVLTF,TGTGCCAGCGGATTAGCAGGGGGACCCTCTGGGGCCAACGTCCTGACTTTC
-,TRBV5-4,TRBJ2-6,TRBD2,CASLFGGMAGANVLTF,TGTGCCAGTTTGTTCGGGGGGATGGCTGGGGCCAACGTCCTGACTTTC
once,TRBV7-2,TRBJ1-2,-,CASSQSGMPNYGYTF,TGTGCCAGCAGCCAATCGGGGATGCCTAACTATGGCTACACCTTC
-,TRBV11-2,TRBJ1-1,TRBD1,CASSGTGTEAFF,TGTGCCAGCAGCGGGACAGGCACTGAAGCTTTCTTT
-,TRBV19,TRBJ2-3,TRBD1,CASINRGAGTQYF,TGTGCCAGTATCAACAGGGGGGCCGGGACGCAGTATTTT
-,TRBV4-2,TRBJ2-7,-,CASSQSWGGGDPYEQYF,TGTGCCAGCAGCCAATCCTGGGGGGGCGGAGATCCCTACGAGCAGTACTTC
-,TRBV11-3,TRBJ2-2,-,CARGPKEGAPGELFF,TGTGCCAGGGGACCAAAAGAAGGGGCACCGGGGGAGCTGTTTTTT
-,TRBV15,TRBJ2-1,-,CATSRDLAFWVAKLNNEQFF,TGTGCCACCAGCAGAGATCTCGCGTTTTGGGTAGCGAAGCTTAACAATGAGCAGTTCTTC
-,TRBV11-2,TRBJ1-2,TRBD1,CASSLVRWQGALGYTF,TGTGCCAGCAGCTTAGTAAGGTGGCAGGGGGCGCTTGGCTACACCTTC
-,TRBV14,TRBJ2-7,TRBD1,CASSQAGQGEQYF,TGTGCCAGCAGCCAAGCCGGACAGGGCGAGCAGTACTTC
-,TRBV4-2,TRBJ2-3,-,CASSQDRSADTQYF,TGTGCCAGCAGCCAAGACCGCTCGGCCGATACGCAGTATTTT
-,TRBV29-1,TRBJ2-3,-,CSVRGSPGALKDTDTQYF,TGCAGCGTTCGTGGCTCTCCCGGGGCTCTAAAGGATACAGATACGCAGTATTTT
-,TRBV6-6,TRBJ2-1,-,CASTDAVFAEQFF,TGTGCCAGCACCGACGCTGTTTTCGCTGAGCAGTTCTTC
once,TRBV6-1,TRBJ2-2,TRBD1,CASSALADRGAGELFF,TGTGCCAGCAGTGCCCTAGCGGACAGGGGCGCCGGGGAGCTGTTTTTT
-,TRBV14,TRBJ2-5,TRBD2,CASSQGTSKGETQYF,TGTGCCAGCAGCCAAGGGACTAGCAAGGGAGAGACCCAGTACTTC
-,TRBV29-1,TRBJ1-2,TRBD1,CSVSIRDRVYGYTF,TGCAGCGTGAGCATTAGGGACAGGGTGTATGGCTACACCTTC
-,TRBV5-5,TRBJ1-2,TRBD1,CASSYSGQDPYGYTF,TGTGCCAGCAGTTACAGCGGACAGGACCCCTATGGCTACACCTTC
-,TRBV28,TRBJ2-7,-,CASSGDSSWREQYF,TGTGCCAGCAGCGGGGACTCCTCTTGGCGCGAGCAGTACTTC
-,TRBV6-6,TRBJ2-2,TRBD1,CASSYGRGQTGELFF,TGTGCCAGCAGTTACGGCAGGGGGCAGACCGGGGAGCTGTTTTTT
-,TRBV4-3,TRBJ2-7,-,CASSPDLFYEQYF,TGCGCCAGCAGCCCGGATTTATTCTACGAGCAGTACTTC
few,TRBV7-8,TRBJ2-1,TRBD2,CASRLAGGTNSYNEQFF,TGTGCCAGCAGACTAGCGGGAGGGACGAACTCCTACAATGAGCAGTTCTTC
-,TRBV28,TRBJ2-4,TRBD1,CASRAPDRGSKNIQYF,TGTGCCAGCAGGGCCCCGGACAGGGGTTCCAAAAACATTCAGTACTTC
-,TRBV5-1,TRBJ2-1,TRBD2,CASSSGLAALNEQFF,TGCGCCAGCAGTTCGGGACTAGCGGCCTTAAATGAGCAGTTCTTC
once,TRBV4-2,TRBJ2-1,-,CASSPTGTGPYNEQFF,TGTGCCAGCAGCCCGACCGGGACGGGCCCCTACAATGAGCAGTTCTTC